The 28 T cell receptor beta chains listed next were all sequenced from one sample in a study of shared T cell receptors in the human thymus. Only in-frame clones appear in the TCRdb table, and some are missing; sequencing was by immunoSEQ multiplex PCR. The table includes hundreds of thousands of clones, about 84% detected once. This sample was also put to use in a study of human thymus T cells.

Sequences were obtained from thymocytes. The receptors were sampled from a boy less than two years old with a congenital heart defect.

The rearrangement links TRBV27 to TRBJ1-4, with TRBD1 identical over 9 bases. CDR1 and CDR2 (germline): MNHEY, SMNVEV (reference sequence). The CDR3 totals 13 residues. Trimming cost V 4 bases and J 6 bases; bases outside gene matches: 0. The CDR3: CASSWDRDEKLFF. The CDR3 DNA reads TGTGCCAGCAGTTGGGACAGGGATGAAAAACTGTTTTTT.

This sequence joins TRBV4-1 and TRBJ2-1; perhaps TRBD2 as D (5 bases). The CDR3 is 15 residues long. V dropped 3 bases and J dropped 5 bases, with 14 bases sitting between them. Germline-derived CDR1 and CDR2 are MGHRA and YSYEKL. The DNA of the CDR3 is TGCGCCAGCAGCCATCCCGGACTCCTGGACAATGAGCAGTTCTTC. Amino acid sequence: CASSHPGLLDNEQFF.

This clone was detected only a few times. The CDR3 DNA follows: TGTGCCAGCAGTGAAGCCTCGGGGAAAACGGAGGTCCACTACGAGCAGTACTTC. Translating gives CASSEASGKTEVHYEQYF. The chain employs TRBV6-1 and TRBJ2-5; weak D call: TRBD2 (5 bases). TRBJ2-7 matches the DNA end more closely, so the J call is doubtful. Per the germline V gene, CDR1 is MNHNS and CDR2 is SASEGT. There are 18 residues in the CDR3.

V gene TRBV6-5 combines with J gene TRBJ2-5; 7 nucleotides align to TRBD1. J gave up 5 bases and V 6 bases, and 6 bases lay outside the gene matches. The germline V gene encodes CDR1 MNHEY and CDR2 SVGAGI. This CDR3 region has 13 residues. CDR3 in amino acids: CASSPTGVETQYF. The DNA for the CDR3 is TGTGCCAGCAGCCCTACAGGGGTGGAGACCCAGTACTTC.

The V gene is TRBV6-1, the J gene TRBJ2-3; 10 bases map to TRBD2. CDR1 MNHNS and CDR2 SASEGT come from the germline V gene. The CDR3 covers 17 residues. V was clipped by 2 bases and J by 7 bases; unmatched bases: 12. Here the CDR3 DNA reads TGTGCCAGCAGTGAACTAGGACTAGCGGTGAGGGGGAATACGCAGTATTTT. This codes for CASSELGLAVRGNTQYF.

For this clone: At one boundary the junction diverges from the germline segment, which might be a read error. This sequence joins TRBV7-9 and TRBJ2-1; D remains ambiguous. This CDR3 comprises 11 residues. Germline CDR1 and CDR2: SEHNR and FQNEAQ (reference sequence). In DNA, the CDR3 is TGTGCCAGCAGCTCCGACAATGAGCAGTTCTTC. It encodes CASSSDNEQFF. Full variable domain (missing parts from reference TRBV7-9 and TRBJ2-1): DTGVSQNPRHKITKRGQNVTFRCDPISEHNRLYWYRQTLGQGPEFLTYFQNEAQLEKSRLLSDRFSAERPKGSFSTLEIQRTEQGDSAMYLCASSSDNEQFFGPGTRLTVL.

This sequence joins TRBV4-1 and TRBJ2-7, with 7 positions matching TRBD2. Looked up from germline, CDR1 is MGHRA and CDR2 is YSYEKL. J was trimmed by 1 base and V by 1 base; bases with no gene match: 10. The CDR3 sequence is 17 residues long. This chain's CDR3 is CASSQALGLVESYEQYF. Here the CDR3 DNA reads TGCGCCAGCAGCCAAGCCCTAGGACTAGTCGAGTCCTACGAGCAGTACTTC.

This rearrangement joins TRBV5-1 to TRBJ2-7; 8 nucleotides match TRBD2. Trimming at V came to 0 bases and at J to 3 bases, leaving 5 bases not matched to a gene. Germline CDR1 reads SGHRS; CDR2 reads YFSETQ. The CDR3 extends over 15 amino acids. CDR3 coding DNA: TGCGCCAGCAGCTTGGTCAACCGGGGGGGCTACGAGCAGTACTTC. Protein product: CASSLVNRGGYEQYF.

The V gene is TRBV6-5, the J gene TRBJ2-1, with TRBD2 matching 7 bases. Germline loops: CDR1 MNHEY, CDR2 SVGAGI. The CDR3 spans 12 residues. V gave up 8 bases and J gave up 5 bases; unmatched junction bases: 3. The DNA of the CDR3 is TGTGCCAGCGGGGGGGACCACAATGAGCAGTTCTTC. As protein: CASGGDHNEQFF.

The chain couples TRBV4-2 to TRBJ2-7; the match to TRBD2 covers 8 bases. V lost 0 bases and J lost 3; bases outside the gene matches: 4. The CDR3 runs to 15 residues. CDR1 and CDR2 (germline): LGHNA, YNFKEQ. CDR3: CASSQDSGLGYEQYF. The CDR3 DNA sequence: TGTGCCAGCAGCCAAGATTCGGGACTAGGCTACGAGCAGTACTTC.

This sequence joins TRBV15 and TRBJ2-5; tentative D call: TRBD1 (5 bases). The CDR3 contains 14 residues. V was shortened by 1 base and J by 5 bases, with 11 bases between the two germline ends. Germline CDR1 reads LNHNV; CDR2 reads YYDKDF (reference sequence). CDR3 protein: CATSRVRARETQYF. The CDR3 region has the DNA TGTGCCACCAGCAGAGTCAGGGCCCGGGAGACCCAGTACTTC.

The CDR3, as DNA: TGTGCTAGTGGTTTGGGGGGTAAGGGGGATGGCTACACCTTC. Amino acid sequence: CASGLGGKGDGYTF. The chain has TRBV12-5 and TRBJ1-2, with D tentatively TRBD1 (6 bases). The CDR3 length is 14 residues. The V gene lost 1 base and the J gene lost 6 bases, with 12 bases spanning the gap. The germline V gene encodes CDR1 LGHNT and CDR2 FRNRAP.

The rearrangement joins TRBV7-9 to TRBJ1-2, with a tentative D call TRBD1 (5 bases). Germline lookup yields CDR1 SEHNR and CDR2 FQNEAQ (reference sequence). Trimming pared 1 base from V and 0 bases from J, leaving 12 bases between. This CDR3 has 16 amino acids. Here the CDR3 DNA reads TGTGCCAGCAGCTTAGACGGGAGGGGATCTAACTATGGCTACACCTTC. As protein: CASSLDGRGSNYGYTF.

Only a few counts were recorded for this clone. V gene TRBV28 combines with J gene TRBJ2-6, with TRBD1 matching over 9 bases. Germline V gene data show CDR1 as MDHEN and CDR2 as SYDVKM. Trimming cost V 5 bases and J 0 bases; bases outside gene matches: 2. The CDR3 contains 16 residues. The CDR3 is CASSGTGPSGANVLTF. The CDR3 region has the DNA TGTGCCAGCAGTGGGACAGGGCCCTCTGGGGCCAACGTCCTGACTTTC. The variable domain in full, with the rest retrieved from reference TRBV28 and TRBJ2-6, is DVKVTQSSRYLVKRTGEKVFLECVQDMDHENMFWYRQDPGLGLRLIYFSYDVKMKEKGDIPEGYSVSREKKERFSLILESASTNQTSMYLCASSGTGPSGANVLTFGAGSRLTVL.

In DNA, the CDR3 is TGTGCCATTCGGGACAGGGCATCCTACGAGCAGTACTTC. Protein product: CAIRDRASYEQYF. The chain uses TRBV10-3 and TRBJ2-7; 9 bases map to TRBD1. Germline CDR1 reads ENHRY; CDR2 reads SYGVKD. V lost 9 bases, J lost 1 base, and 4 bases stayed unmatched. The CDR3 totals 13 residues.

The table lists this clone with a few counts. The gene calls are TRBV15 and TRBJ1-5, with TRBD1 as a possible D gene (5 bases). CDR3 length: 18 residues. Trimming removed 0 bases at V and 2 bases at J, with 17 bases between. Germline V gene data show CDR1 as LNHNV and CDR2 as YYDKDF (reference sequence). The CDR3 DNA reads as TGTGCCACCAGCAGAGACAGGGCAGCCCTTATAGGCAATCAGCCCCAGCATTTT. This gives the protein CATSRDRAALIGNQPQHF.

The rearrangement uses TRBV19 and TRBJ2-3; D is perhaps TRBD2 (5 bases). Germline V gene data show CDR1 as LNHDA and CDR2 as SQIVND (reference sequence). V was cut by 4 bases and J by 1 base, with 18 bases left in between. The CDR3 has 17 residues. The CDR3 loop is CASSSAVKLGGTDTQYF. The CDR3 coding sequence is TGTGCCAGTAGTAGTGCCGTCAAGCTCGGGGGCACAGATACGCAGTATTTT.

The J gene is TRBJ1-1, the V gene TRBV10-3; TRBD1 might be the D (6 bases). From germline, CDR1 is ENHRY and CDR2 SYGVKD. The V and J ends lost 2 bases and 1 base respectively, with 14 bases between them. This CDR3 has 16 residues. CDR3 loop: CAISENGQGKNTEAFF. In DNA, the CDR3 is TGTGCCATCAGTGAGAACGGTCAGGGGAAGAACACTGAAGCTTTCTTT.

V is TRBV6-5 and J is TRBJ2-5; 9 nucleotides line up with TRBD2. The J call may be faulty, since TRBJ2-7 better matches the DNA end. CDR3 length equals 15 residues. The germline V gene has CDR1 MNHEY and CDR2 SVGAGI. The DNA for the CDR3 is TGTGCCAGCAGTTACCGCCTAGCGGGGATCTACGAGCAGTACTTC. Amino acids: CASSYRLAGIYEQYF.

The V gene is TRBV4-2, the J gene TRBJ2-1, with a possible D match to TRBD2 (6 bases). Trimming stripped 2 bases from V and 4 bases from J, with 15 bases between. CDR1 is LGHNA, CDR2 YNFKEQ, per germline. The CDR3 is made up of 16 amino acids. Here the CDR3 DNA reads TGTGCCAGCAGCCAAATTACGGGACTCCCATACAATGAGCAGTTCTTC. It yields the protein CASSQITGLPYNEQFF.

The chain couples TRBV11-2 to TRBJ2-1; 7 nucleotides line up with TRBD2. The trim removed 1 base at V and 5 bases at J, leaving 11 bases unmatched. Germline V gene data show CDR1 as SGHAT and CDR2 as FQNNGV. This CDR3 is 17 amino acids long. In DNA form, the CDR3 reads TGTGCCAGCAGCTTAGGGACCCTCGCGGGAGAGGACAATGAGCAGTTCTTC. Encoded protein: CASSLGTLAGEDNEQFF.

The gene calls are TRBV5-1 and TRBJ2-1, with D possibly being TRBD1 (5 bases). V lost 5 bases and J 3 bases, leaving 12 bases between the germline ends. Germline loops: CDR1 SGHRS, CDR2 YFSETQ. The CDR3 totals 14 residues. CDR3 in DNA: TGCGCCAGCAGGGACACGCCTTGCTACAATGAGCAGTTCTTC. Translated: CASRDTPCYNEQFF.

J is TRBJ1-5 and V is TRBV19; the match to TRBD1 covers 8 bases. CDR3 length: 14 residues. Looked up from germline, CDR1 is LNHDA and CDR2 is SQIVND (reference sequence). J gave up 6 bases and V 5 bases, and 6 bases lay outside the gene matches. CDR3 sequence reads: CASSGGQGGQPQHF. The CDR3, as DNA: TGTGCCAGTAGTGGAGGACAGGGAGGTCAGCCCCAGCATTTT.

J is TRBJ2-1 and V is TRBV6-6, with a possible D match to TRBD1 (8 bases). This CDR3 has 15 residues. From germline, CDR1 is MNHNY and CDR2 SVGAGI (reference sequence). V was shortened by 2 bases and J by 7 bases, with 15 bases between the two germline ends. For the CDR3, the DNA is TGTGCCAGCAGTTACACAGGGGGGGTGGGAAATGAGCAGTTCTTC. Its protein is CASSYTGGVGNEQFF.

This chain uses TRBV2 with TRBJ2-1, with TRBD2 matching 10 bases. Per germline, CDR1 SNHLY and CDR2 FYNNEI. The CDR3 is 19 amino acids. With V trimmed by 6 bases and J by 0 bases, 14 bases remained unmatched. The CDR3: CASRAGLAEGTSSYNEQFF. CDR3 in DNA: TGTGCCAGCAGGGCTGGACTAGCGGAGGGTACGAGCTCCTACAATGAGCAGTTCTTC.

The rearrangement joins TRBV5-6 to TRBJ1-4, with 7 bases fitting TRBD1. Germline values: CDR1 SGHDT, CDR2 YYEEEE. This CDR3 contains 17 residues. V shed 2 bases and J 5 bases; nucleotides not matched to a gene: 12. The CDR3 sequence is CASSFYYGQVGNEKLFF. CDR3 nucleotide sequence: TGTGCCAGCAGCTTTTACTACGGACAGGTGGGGAATGAAAAACTGTTTTTT.

There are a few counts of this clone. The V gene is TRBV2, the J gene TRBJ2-3, with a tentative D call TRBD2 (5 bases). The CDR3 extends over 15 amino acids. Deletions cut 4 bases from V and 0 bases from J, with 11 bases between. The germline V gene encodes CDR1 SNHLY and CDR2 FYNNEI. The CDR3 DNA sequence: TGTGCCAGCAGTGTGGCGACTACGAGCACAGATACGCAGTATTTT. It is translated as CASSVATTSTDTQYF.

This clone was detected only a few times. The chain has TRBV4-1 and TRBJ1-1, with D unclear. There are 14 residues in the CDR3. With 2 bases removed from V and 4 bases from J, the gap between germline ends came to 11 bases. Per the germline V gene, CDR1 is MGHRA and CDR2 is YSYEKL. The chain's CDR3 is CASSQNSLGTEAFF. In nucleotides, the CDR3 is TGCGCCAGCAGCCAAAACAGCCTGGGCACTGAAGCTTTCTTT.